Detailed here is one T cell receptor (beta chain). In germline, CDR1 is MNHEY, CDR2 SVGAGI. The CDR3 has 15 amino acids. V lost 6 bases to trimming and J lost 0 bases, with 12 bases between them. This specimen belongs to a study of blood T cell repertoires in COVID-19. Study summary: Acute and convalescent COVID-19 specimens originated in the United States, Italy and Spain.

Original processing methods: Reference gene primer amplification gave nucleated cell count estimates. The table came from immunoSEQ multiplex PCR; TCRdb's copy has only in-frame clones and leaves some out. V and J calls and clone size are as listed in that table; D and trimming were resolved from the DNA. The sample has around 240,000 clones, around four fifths seen once. The specimen sequenced was peripheral blood. The chain employs TRBV6-5 and TRBJ1-3; D uncertain. The TCR was taken from a woman older than 75 with acute or convalescent COVID-19. The CDR3 loop is CASRKDFSSGNTIYF. For the CDR3, the DNA is TGTGCCAGCAGAAAGGACTTTTCCTCTGGAAACACCATATATTTT.